This T cell receptor beta chain stems from a study of radiotherapy plus CTLA-4 blockade in lung cancer. Those with chemo-refractory metastatic non-small-cell lung cancer were treated with focal radiation combined with CTLA-4 blockade using ipilimumab. Libraries were prepared by immunoSEQ multiplex PCR; TCRdb keeps only in-frame clonotypes and omits some of them. This sample has tens of thousands of clones, with over 80% found just once. Overall study results and limits: Subsequent to radiotherapy plus ipilimumab, tumor-derived TCR clones underwent expansion in blood. Best predicting response, reportedly, were early blood T cell clone dynamics, with interferon-beta.

Concerning this clone itself: Its cognate antigen is unknown.

This CDR3 is built from 11 residues. The germline V gene encodes CDR1 DFQATT and CDR2 SNEGSKA (reference sequence). V dropped 0 bases and J dropped 6 bases, with 4 bases sitting between them. The sequencing here drew on peripheral blood, taken from a patient treated with radiotherapy plus ipilimumab. The chain couples TRBV20-1 to TRBJ2-3; no clear D gene. The sequence was obtained from a human donor with non-small cell lung cancer that progressed on radiotherapy plus ipilimumab. This chain's CDR3 is CSARERDTQYF. The DNA of the CDR3 is TGCAGTGCTAGAGAACGGGATACGCAGTATTTT.